This T cell receptor beta chain originates from a study of cytomegalovirus exposure and HLA in healthy donors. Study observations and caveats: Cytomegalovirus status was reportedly diagnosed by the classifier with high sensitivity and specificity. A few chains linked to CMV were shown in vitro to be specific for CMV antigens.

This clone came up once. Its antigen is unknown. V lost 6 bases to trimming and J lost 6 bases, with 14 bases between them. The V gene's germline CDR1 is MNHEY and CDR2 SMNVEV (reference sequence). The CDR3 contains 14 residues. Both 60 Vbeta primers and 13 Jbeta primers went into the PCR. Sequencing was performed with immunoSEQ multiplex PCR; in TCRdb, only in-frame clones are kept and a portion is missing. The sample records 72,000 or so clones, less than 70% being singletons. The sample consisted of PBMCs. The genes are TRBV27 and TRBJ2-2, with a possible D match to TRBD2 (6 bases). The TCR was taken from a woman aged 50 to 65 in good health and CMV-seronegative. This CDR3 reads CASRAVAAAGELFF. CDR3 sequence (DNA): TGTGCCAGCAGGGCTGTAGCGGCGGCCGGGGAGCTGTTTTTT.